The clone carrying this T cell receptor beta chain was observed many times. Its antigen is unidentified. Sequencing ends 3 residues short of the CDR3 end; the germline J gene provides the rest. This CDR3 comprises 15 residues. V gave up 2 bases and J gave up 3 bases, with 14 bases separating them. The germline V gene encodes CDR1 DFQATT and CDR2 SNEGSKA (reference sequence). Some clones are missing from TCRdb's copy, which holds only in-frame ones; the method was immunoSEQ multiplex PCR. The repertoire consists of about 33,000 clones, none detected only once. The data are from a study of T cell clonality in common variable immunodeficiency. Findings and limits, study-wide: Reportedly, TCR beta sequences from common variable immunodeficiency showed fewer deletions and N-nucleotide insertions.

Sequencing was carried out using peripheral blood mononuclear cells. This clonotype originated in a human donor with common variable immunodeficiency. The chain has TRBV20-1 and TRBJ1-5, with a possible D match to TRBD1 (5 bases). CDR3: CSARPSTGVNQPQHF. The sequenced part of the CDR3 DNA is TGCAGTGCTAGACCAAGCACAGGAGTCAATCAGCCC.